The rows below give T cell receptor beta chains drawn from one sample of a study of response to subunit inactivated influenza vaccine. TCRdb fed the RT-PCR reads into MiXCR, producing one record per CDR3 protein. The top ten clones hold approximately 35% of a sample with 150,000 or so distinct CDR3 sequences, about 10% of them seen once. This specimen consisted of CD8+ T cells sorted from PBMCs, obtained less than 25 months after vaccination. The origin of the receptors is a man between 50 and 70 years old who received an inactivated influenza vaccine. CDR3s include the opening cysteine and the closing phenylalanine or tryptophan. A D gene is named only where the DNA matches it firmly. Only part of the rows carry a size: once, few, many, or a class if the clone is expanded.

CDR3 DNA	CDR3 protein	D gene	clone size	V gene	J gene
TGTGCCAGCACCCCCGGGGACTCACTGAAGGGCTACACCTTC	CASTPGDSLKGYTF	NA	many	TRBV12-3/TRBV12-4	TRBJ1-2
TGTGCCAGCAGTTTAGTTCGGGTGGGTGAGCAGTTCTTC	CASSLVRVGEQFF	NA	few	TRBV12-3/TRBV12-4	TRBJ2-1
TGTGCCAGCACCTTCGGGGGGTTAAACGAGCAGTACTTC	CASTFGGLNEQYF	TRBD2	NA	TRBV5-6	TRBJ2-7
TGTGCCAGCAGCTTAGGGAGTGTCAATCAGCCCCAGCATTTT	CASSLGSVNQPQHF	NA	NA	TRBV7-8	TRBJ1-5
TGCGCCAGCAGCCAAGATTTGGCGGGCAACTATGGCTACACCTTC	CASSQDLAGNYGYTF	NA	few	TRBV4-3	TRBJ1-2
TGTGCCAGCAGCGTCGGACTAGCTTACAATGAGCAGTTCTTC	CASSVGLAYNEQFF	TRBD2	NA	TRBV9	TRBJ2-1
TGTGCCAGCACCACTGCGGGAGGGCCAGGTGAGCAGTTCTTC	CASTTAGGPGEQFF	TRBD2	many	TRBV12-3/TRBV12-4	TRBJ2-1
TGCAGTGCTAGAGGTTCGGGGAGGGGCTACTCCTATAATTCACCCCTCCACTTT	CSARGSGRGYSYNSPLHF	NA	few	TRBV20-1	TRBJ1-6
TGCAGCGTTGAAAAATTTAGGACAGGGGGCGATGGCTACACCTTC	CSVEKFRTGGDGYTF	TRBD1	NA	TRBV29-1	TRBJ1-2
TGTGCCACCTCCCGGGGGGCTAGCGGATACAATGAGCAGTTCTTC	CATSRGASGYNEQFF	NA	few	TRBV7-8	TRBJ2-1
TGTGCCAGCAGTTTGGTTCGGTTCATGAATGAGCAGTTCTTC	CASSLVRFMNEQFF	NA	few	TRBV28	TRBJ2-1
TGCAGCGTCCGGACTAGCGACATAGAGACCCAGTACTTC	CSVRTSDIETQYF	TRBD2	many	TRBV29-1	TRBJ2-5
TGTGCCTGGAGTGTAGCTCTGGGCACAGATACGCAGTATTTT	CAWSVALGTDTQYF	NA	NA	TRBV30	TRBJ2-3
TGTGCCAGCAGCCAGTTTAGGTCCAACACCGGGGAGCTGTTTTTT	CASSQFRSNTGELFF	NA	few	TRBV7-9	TRBJ2-2
TGCGCCAGCAGCCCAGAGGACACCAGCTCCTACGAGCAGTACTTC	CASSPEDTSSYEQYF	NA	NA	TRBV4-3	TRBJ2-7
TGTGCCAGCACTGGGTGGCAGGCCAAAAACATTCAGTACTTC	CASTGWQAKNIQYF	NA	few	TRBV12-3/TRBV12-4	TRBJ2-4
TGTGCCACCTTCCCTACTAAGTTCTATGGCTACACCTTC	CATFPTKFYGYTF	NA	NA	TRBV6-1	TRBJ1-2
TGCGCCAGCAGCCAAGTTACGGGGTTCCAGCAGTACTTC	CASSQVTGFQQYF	NA	many	TRBV4-1	TRBJ2-7
TGTGCCACCAGCAGAGATCGCCCCGATGAGCAGTTCTTC	CATSRDRPDEQFF	NA	NA	TRBV15	TRBJ2-1
TGTGCCACCAGCAGAGACGGACGGCTGAGCACAGATACGCAGTATTTT	CATSRDGRLSTDTQYF	NA	few	TRBV15	TRBJ2-3
TGTGCCAGCAGTTCCGGGGCTGAAGCTTTCTTT	CASSSGAEAFF	NA	NA	TRBV12-3/TRBV12-4	TRBJ1-1
TGTGCCACCAGTCCGGGAGCCCCCGATACGCAGTATTTT	CATSPGAPDTQYF	NA	NA	TRBV15	TRBJ2-3
TGCAGTGCTAGACCCCTCTCAGGTGTAGCGGGAGGCACCTACGAGCAGTACTTC	CSARPLSGVAGGTYEQYF	TRBD2	few	TRBV20-1	TRBJ2-7
TGTGCCAGCAGCGTAGCGATAGCAGGCAATGAGCAGTTCTTC	CASSVAIAGNEQFF	NA	few	TRBV9	TRBJ2-1
TGTGCCATCAGTGCGGCCAGGGGGGGGGGCACAGATACGCAGTATTTT	CAISAARGGGTDTQYF	NA	many	TRBV10-3	TRBJ2-3
TGTGCCAGCAGTTTATCACGCAGGGGGGGTGGCTACACCTTC	CASSLSRRGGGYTF	TRBD1	few	TRBV28	TRBJ1-2
TGCAGTGCGACCGACATTTACAATGAGCAGTTCTTC	CSATDIYNEQFF	NA	NA	TRBV20-1	TRBJ2-1
TGCAGCGTTGAGGGCGGGATCCTTCCTAACAATGAGCAGTTCTTC	CSVEGGILPNNEQFF	NA	few	TRBV29-1	TRBJ2-1
TGTGCCAGCAGCGTAGGTTACGGAAATCAGCCCCAGCATTTT	CASSVGYGNQPQHF	NA	few	TRBV9	TRBJ1-5
TGTGCCAGCAGTTCGGGTGGAGGTTCACCCCTCCACTTT	CASSSGGGSPLHF	NA	few	TRBV25-1	TRBJ1-6
TGTGCCAGCAGCTTATATCAGGGGGAAGATCAGCCCCAGCATTTT	CASSLYQGEDQPQHF	TRBD1	many	TRBV7-6	TRBJ1-5